One TCR beta chain is described in this entry. This sample was taken from a study of blood T cell repertoires in COVID-19. Across the whole study: T cells, B-cell-depleted T cells, or PBMCs provided the cDNA or gDNA that served as material.

Seattle participants joined during active infection and were tracked over time. The CDR3 is made up of 13 amino acids. V gave up 11 bases and J gave up 2 bases; unmatched junction bases: 7. Germline CDR1 and CDR2: ENHRY and SYGVKD. In the original analysis: Reference gene primers were amplified, and this amplification served to estimate nucleated cell counts. The method was immunoSEQ multiplex PCR; TCRdb's version includes in-frame clones alone and lacks a portion of them. V, J and clone size were drawn from that table, and D and trimming were deduced from the DNA. This table has about 480,000 clones, 70% to 90% appearing once.

The source of this sequence is a woman aged 50 to 65 with COVID-19, enrolled during active disease. This chain connects TRBV10-3 to TRBJ2-7, with TRBD1 matching 9 bases. The source material was peripheral blood. Here the CDR3 reads CALGGTGTYEQYF. DNA for the CDR3: TGTGCCTTGGGCGGGACAGGGACCTACGAGCAGTACTTC.